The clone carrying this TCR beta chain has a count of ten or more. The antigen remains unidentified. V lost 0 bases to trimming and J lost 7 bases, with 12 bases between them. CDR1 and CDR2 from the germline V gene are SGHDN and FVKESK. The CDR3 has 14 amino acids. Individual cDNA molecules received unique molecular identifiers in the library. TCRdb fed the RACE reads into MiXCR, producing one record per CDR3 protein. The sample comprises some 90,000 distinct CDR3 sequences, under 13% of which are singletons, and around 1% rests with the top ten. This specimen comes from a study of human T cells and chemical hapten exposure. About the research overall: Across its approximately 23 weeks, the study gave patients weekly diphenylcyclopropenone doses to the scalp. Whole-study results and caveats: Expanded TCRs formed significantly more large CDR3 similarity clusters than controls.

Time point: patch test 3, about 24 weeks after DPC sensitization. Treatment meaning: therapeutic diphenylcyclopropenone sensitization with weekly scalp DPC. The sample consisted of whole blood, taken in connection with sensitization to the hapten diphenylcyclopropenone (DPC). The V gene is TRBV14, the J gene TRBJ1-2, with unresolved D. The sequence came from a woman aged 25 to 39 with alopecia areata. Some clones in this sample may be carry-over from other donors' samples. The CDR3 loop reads CASSQETREGGYTF. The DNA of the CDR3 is TGTGCCAGCAGCCAAGAAACCCGCGAGGGTGGCTACACCTTC.